This T cell receptor (beta chain) was identified in a study of blood T cell repertoires in COVID-19. Here immunoSEQ multiplex PCR was the method, and the copy in TCRdb shows in-frame clones only, minus some. This sample has around 210,000 clones, with around 90% found just once. V was clipped by 10 bases and J by 5 bases, with 18 bases between them. This CDR3 comprises 13 residues. The V gene's germline CDR1 is SEHNR and CDR2 FQNEAQ (reference sequence). This clonotype was sampled from a woman aged 18-30 years who had recovered from COVID-19. Sequencing used PBMCs or T cells enriched from blood (not recorded which). The chain is built from TRBV7-9 and TRBJ2-7; no clear D gene. CDR3 residues: CATTREVVDEQYF. CDR3 DNA sequence: TGTGCCACTACCCGCGAGGTTGTAGACGAGCAGTACTTC.